This T cell receptor (beta chain) appears in the sequencing data of a study of T cells in Graves' hyperthyroidism and ophthalmopathy (dated by TCRdb to between 2017 and 2020). Describing the broader study: Peripheral blood was collected at initial diagnosis, before any treatment. In about 6 Graves' hyperthyroidism patients, the study also compared T-cell repertoires from thyroid tissue with T-cell repertoires from blood. According to the paper, TCR Vbeta CDR3 sequencing was carried out on roughly 130 peripheral blood samples, which came from 40 to 45 ophthalmopathy, fewer than 80 hyperthyroidism and about 17 progressor patients. Whether ophthalmopathy could be predicted prospectively was tested in an independent validation cohort made up of approximately 19 hyperthyroidism patients plus 17 patients who later progressed to ophthalmopathy. To identify TCR V-J signatures that set the groups apart, the researchers used a discovery cohort of 90 to 100 patients, made up of 40 to 45 with Graves' ophthalmopathy and 57 with stable Graves' hyperthyroidism. The 95 to 100 discovery patients were randomly split 7:3 into training and test sets. Following sampling, methimazole starting at 30 mg daily was given to hyperthyroidism patients, and high-dose intravenous methylprednisolone was given to ophthalmopathy patients. The full study reports these points: Ophthalmopathy was separated from stable hyperthyroidism by a 13 V-J signature model, with approximately 86% sensitivity and about 81% specificity obtained in cross-validation and 80%/75% obtained in testing. Most expanded thyroid clonotypes (frequency above 0.001) were also found in blood, which suggests that blood repertoires may mirror thyroid immune responses. In validation, the model predicted progression to ophthalmopathy with about 71% sensitivity and about 73% specificity, a median of approximately 6.5 months before onset. Sample size was not statistically predetermined, and blinding of investigators to group allocation was not performed.

In the ophthalmopathy patients, disease was moderately to severely active, with a Clinical Activity Score of 3 or more, a NOSPECS grade of 4 or more, and a duration of less than 3 months. Patients with uncontrolled infections, other autoimmune diseases, pregnancy or lactation were excluded. Diagnoses were established on the basis of clinical symptoms, serum thyroxine and TRAb, thyroid ultrasound, and orbital computed tomography. Ficoll-Paque density gradient centrifugation was used to isolate PBMCs from around 9.1 ml of fresh peripheral blood. Total RNA was extracted using Trizol reagent, and RNA quality was assessed on an Agilent 2100 Bioanalyzer. The sample holds many counts of this clonotype. No antigen is known for it. It has no much larger one-base neighbor in the sample; base qualities were not kept. Amplification of TCR beta CDR3 regions was carried out from RNA transcripts. The first round of RT-PCR for the TCR CDR3 was performed with the HTBI primer set and the Qiagen OneStep RT-PCR kit. A second multiplex PCR round built the libraries, followed by size selection and purification. The libraries were sequenced on an Illumina HiSeq2000 using paired-end 100 bp reads. From the authors' description of their analysis: SOAPnuke was used to process the raw data, removing reads that contained adapters or uncalled bases, had a mean Phred below 15, or lacked an exact match to the constant primer or identifier. COPE v1.2.5 was used to merge high-quality paired reads, and clonotypes were defined as unique nucleotide sequences. MiTCR v1.1 was used to align the clonotypes against IMGT TRBV, TRBD and TRBJ reference segments. The analysis was restricted to V-J combinations with a frequency above 0.0001, which together covered 99.2% of the repertoires. The TCS score was defined as the ratio of F50 (clonal expansion) to E x V (chaos), calculated using BLOSUM62-based TCRdist between CDR3 peptides within each V-J. Welch's t-statistics and random forest reduced fewer than 600 V-J features to 13, which were used in a naive Bayes classifier (R e1071). The Morisita-Horn index was used to measure how similar the thyroid and blood repertoires were. TCRdb reran the public reads through fastp at Q25 and MiXCR, keeping productive beta chains. CDR3 protein duplicates are merged, each entry listing the most common genes and DNA. In this record, the V and J calls reflect TCRdb's handling and not the investigators' own analysis. The sample table records hundreds of thousands of distinct CDR3 sequences; approximately 14% of these occur just once. Clones ranked in the top ten supply roughly 4.3% of the sample.

Taken from cysteine to phenylalanine, the CDR3 has 13 residues. Only the CDR3 part of the read is kept: 39 bases, read in frame from the first base. CDR1 MNHNS and CDR2 SASEGT were looked up in the germline V gene. Between the V and J ends, shortened by 3 bases and 10 bases respectively, the junction contains 15 bases. This TCR was recovered from a woman aged 40 to 49 with Graves' ophthalmopathy. Material for sequencing was blood. This sequence uses TRBV6-1 and TRBJ1-1; a tentative D match to TRBD1 spans 5 bases. CDR3 sequence: CASSDQVGALAFF. In nucleotide form, the sequence is TGTGCCAGCAGTGATCAAGTTGGGGCTCTAGCTTTCTTT.